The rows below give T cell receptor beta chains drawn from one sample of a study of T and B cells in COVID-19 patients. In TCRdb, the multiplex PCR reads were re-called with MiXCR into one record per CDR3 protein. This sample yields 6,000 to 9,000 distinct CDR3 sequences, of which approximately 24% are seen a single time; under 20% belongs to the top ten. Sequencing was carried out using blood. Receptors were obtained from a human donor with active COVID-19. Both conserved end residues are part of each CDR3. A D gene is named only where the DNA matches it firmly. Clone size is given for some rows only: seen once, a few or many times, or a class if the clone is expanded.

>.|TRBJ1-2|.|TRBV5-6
CASSFPPPTGGRYGYTF
TGTGCCAGCAGCTTTCCACCACCCACCGGGGGGAGGTATGGCTACACCTTC
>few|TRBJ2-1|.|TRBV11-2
CASSSPSESEEEDEQFF
TGTGCCAGCAGCTCACCTAGCGAATCTGAAGAGGAGGATGAGCAGTTCTTC
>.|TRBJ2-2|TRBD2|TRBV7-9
CASSATSGNNTGELFF
TGTGCCAGCAGCGCCACTAGCGGGAATAACACCGGGGAGCTGTTTTTT
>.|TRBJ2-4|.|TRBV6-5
CASSLLPVGPNIQYF
TGTGCCAGCAGTTTACTCCCCGTGGGGCCAAACATTCAGTACTTC
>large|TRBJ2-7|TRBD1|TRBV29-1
CSVEIAGQGGTGSYEQYF
TGCAGCGTTGAGATCGCTGGACAGGGCGGGACCGGATCCTACGAGCAGTACTTC
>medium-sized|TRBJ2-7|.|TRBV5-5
CASSRGLGNEQYF
TGTGCCAGCAGCCGAGGGTTGGGCAACGAGCAGTACTTC
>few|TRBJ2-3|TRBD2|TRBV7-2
CASSLLAGDDTQYF
TGTGCCAGCAGCTTATTAGCGGGAGATGATACGCAGTATTTT
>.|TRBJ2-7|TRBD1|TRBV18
CASSLPGQSYEQYF
TGTGCCAGCTCACTCCCGGGACAGTCCTACGAGCAGTACTTC
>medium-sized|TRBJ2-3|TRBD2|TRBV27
CASSLGGGTSYF
TGTGCCAGCAGTTTAGGGGGGGGGACTTCGTATTTT
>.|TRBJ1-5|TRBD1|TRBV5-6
CASSRDSLNQPQHF
TGTGCCAGCAGCCGGGACAGTCTGAATCAGCCCCAGCATTTT
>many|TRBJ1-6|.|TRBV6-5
CASKDSYNSPLHF
TGTGCCAGCAAGGACAGCTATAATTCACCCCTCCACTTT
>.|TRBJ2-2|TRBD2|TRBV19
CASSYNGLAGGTGELFF
TGTGCCAGCAGCTACAATGGACTAGCGGGAGGTACCGGGGAGCTGTTTTTT
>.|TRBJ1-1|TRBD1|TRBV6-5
CASSASGAGGVGTEAFF
TGTGCCAGCAGTGCCTCAGGGGCAGGGGGCGTTGGGACTGAAGCTTTCTTT
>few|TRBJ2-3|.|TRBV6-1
CASSDTGQRTDTQYF
TGTGCCAGCAGTGACACGGGACAAAGGACAGATACGCAGTATTTT
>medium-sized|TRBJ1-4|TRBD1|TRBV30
CAWGSGTGTEKLFF
TGTGCCTGGGGATCCGGGACAGGGACTGAAAAACTGTTTTTT
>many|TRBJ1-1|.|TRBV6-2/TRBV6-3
CASSPRTEAFF
TGTGCCAGCAGTCCCCGGACTGAAGCTTTCTTT
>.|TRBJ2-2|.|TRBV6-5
CASSYRANTGELFF
TGTGCCAGCAGTTACAGGGCGAACACCGGGGAGCTGTTTTTT
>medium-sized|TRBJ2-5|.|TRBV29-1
CSLRVRQSQETQYF
TGCAGCCTCCGAGTGAGGCAGAGCCAAGAGACCCAGTACTTC
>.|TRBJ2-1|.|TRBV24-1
CATSDHRRANNEQFF
TGTGCCACCAGTGATCATCGACGGGCCAACAATGAGCAGTTCTTC
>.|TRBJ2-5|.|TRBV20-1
CSASPERETQYF
TGCAGTGCCAGTCCAGAGAGGGAGACCCAGTACTTC
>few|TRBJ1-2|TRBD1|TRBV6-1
CATSHTGVGYTF
TGTGCCACATCACATACAGGGGTTGGCTACACCTTC
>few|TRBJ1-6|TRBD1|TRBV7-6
CASSPGTGLLINSPLHF
TGTGCCAGCAGCCCAGGGACAGGGTTATTAATAAATTCACCCCTCCACTTT
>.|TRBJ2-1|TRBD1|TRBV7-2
CASSTGTIPGQTIYNEQFF
TGTGCCAGCAGCACCGGGACCATCCCGGGACAGACAATTTACAATGAGCAGTTCTTC
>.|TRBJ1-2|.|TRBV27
CASSLSSRGGAYGYTF
TGTGCCAGCAGTTTATCCTCCCGGGGCGGGGCCTATGGCTACACCTTC
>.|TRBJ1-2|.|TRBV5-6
CASSSSTEGYTF
TGTGCCAGCAGCTCCTCGACAGAGGGCTACACCTTC
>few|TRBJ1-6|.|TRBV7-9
CASVGPGQKNSPLHF
TGTGCCAGCGTCGGCCCGGGACAAAAAAATTCACCCCTCCACTTT
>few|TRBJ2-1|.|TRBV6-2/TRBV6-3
CASSYPLSTSGVHNEQFF
TGTGCCAGCAGTTACCCTCTAAGTACCTCGGGAGTCCACAATGAGCAGTTCTTC
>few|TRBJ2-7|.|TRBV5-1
CASSLESGGSYEQYF
TGCGCCAGCAGCTTGGAATCAGGAGGCTCCTACGAGCAGTACTTC
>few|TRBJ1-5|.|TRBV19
CASSIAQGNQPQHF
TGTGCCAGTAGTATAGCGCAGGGAAATCAGCCCCAGCATTTT
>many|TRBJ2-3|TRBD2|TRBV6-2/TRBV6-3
CASVGRTSTTNTQYF
TGTGCCAGCGTTGGAAGGACTAGCACGACGAATACGCAGTATTTT
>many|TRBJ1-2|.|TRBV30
CAGGRGGDYGYTF
TGTGCCGGCGGGAGAGGGGGGGACTATGGCTACACCTTC
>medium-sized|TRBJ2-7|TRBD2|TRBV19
CASSVGLAVYEQYF
TGTGCCAGTAGTGTTGGACTAGCGGTCTACGAGCAGTACTTC
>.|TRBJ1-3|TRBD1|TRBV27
CASSPTGTGAGNTIYF
TGTGCCAGCAGTCCCACCGGGACAGGGGCTGGAAACACCATATATTTT
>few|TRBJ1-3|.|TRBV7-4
CASSLSFGNSGNTIYF
TGTGCCAGCAGCTTATCGTTCGGGAACTCTGGAAACACCATATATTTT
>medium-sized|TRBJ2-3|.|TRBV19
CASNGGEGAPNTDTQYF
TGTGCCAGTAATGGAGGAGAAGGGGCTCCTAACACAGATACGCAGTATTTT
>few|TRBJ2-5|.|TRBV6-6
CASSYIPLAQGVGKETQYF
TGTGCCAGCAGTTACATCCCCCTCGCCCAGGGCGTTGGCAAAGAGACCCAGTACTTC
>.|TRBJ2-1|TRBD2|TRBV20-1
CSASGTSGRNEQFF
TGCAGTGCTAGCGGGACTAGCGGGAGGAATGAGCAGTTCTTC
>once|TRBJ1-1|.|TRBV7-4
CASSSRMEDTEAFF
TGTGCCAGCAGCTCCCGGATGGAGGATACTGAAGCTTTCTTT
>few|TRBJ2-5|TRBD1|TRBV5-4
CASSLGQGVGETQYF
TGTGCCAGCAGCCTCGGACAGGGGGTCGGGGAGACCCAGTACTTC
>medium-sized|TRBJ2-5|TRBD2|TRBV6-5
CASSSTTSGRVLETQYF
TGTGCCAGCAGTTCCACCACTAGCGGGAGGGTCCTAGAGACCCAGTACTTC
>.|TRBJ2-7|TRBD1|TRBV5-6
CASSLSMRQGSYEQYF
TGTGCCAGCAGCTTGAGTATGCGACAGGGTAGTTACGAGCAGTACTTC
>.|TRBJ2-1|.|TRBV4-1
CASSQVGGNEQFF
TGCGCCAGCAGCCAAGTAGGGGGGAATGAGCAGTTCTTC
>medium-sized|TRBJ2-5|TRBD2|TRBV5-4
CASSQMGGVGTQYF
TGTGCCAGCAGCCAAATGGGAGGGGTGGGGACCCAGTACTTC
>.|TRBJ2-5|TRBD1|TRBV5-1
CASSLAGTEKETQYF
TGCGCCAGCAGCTTGGCCGGGACAGAAAAAGAGACCCAGTACTTC
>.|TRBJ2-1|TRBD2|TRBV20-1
CSARALAGGPKNEQFF
TGCAGTGCTAGAGCCTTAGCGGGAGGGCCGAAAAATGAGCAGTTCTTC
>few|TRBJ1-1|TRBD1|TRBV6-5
CASSYDRGFRSTEAFF
TGTGCCAGCAGTTACGACAGGGGGTTTAGAAGCACTGAAGCTTTCTTT
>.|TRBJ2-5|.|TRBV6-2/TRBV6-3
CATRLMWETQYF
TGTGCCACGCGATTGATGTGGGAGACCCAGTACTTC
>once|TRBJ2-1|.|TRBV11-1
CASSLEDSNEQFF
TGTGCCAGCAGCTTAGAAGACTCCAATGAGCAGTTCTTC
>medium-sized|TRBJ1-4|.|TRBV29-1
CSGGLNEKLFF
TGCAGCGGGGGGTTGAATGAAAAACTGTTTTTT
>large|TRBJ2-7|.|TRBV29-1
CSVVSGSYEQYF
TGCAGCGTTGTGAGCGGGTCCTACGAGCAGTACTTC
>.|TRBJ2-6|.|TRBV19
CASSIRGGSGANVLTF
TGTGCCAGTAGTATTAGGGGCGGATCTGGGGCCAACGTCCTGACTTTC
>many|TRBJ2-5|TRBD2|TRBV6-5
CASSRSAGLRQETQYF
TGTGCCAGCAGCCGCTCTGCGGGACTACGACAAGAGACCCAGTACTTC
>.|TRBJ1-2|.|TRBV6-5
CASSYSWGGYGYTF
TGTGCCAGCAGTTACTCCTGGGGGGGTTATGGCTACACCTTC
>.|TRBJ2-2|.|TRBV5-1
CASSWRDLTGELFF
TGCGCCAGCAGCTGGAGGGACCTAACCGGGGAGCTGTTTTTT
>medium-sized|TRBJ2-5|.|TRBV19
CASSRDLGTQYF
TGTGCCAGTAGTAGGGACTTGGGAACCCAGTACTTC
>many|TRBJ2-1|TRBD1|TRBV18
CASSRLSGQGSHNEQFF
TGTGCCAGCTCACGCCTCAGTGGACAGGGTTCCCACAATGAGCAGTTCTTC
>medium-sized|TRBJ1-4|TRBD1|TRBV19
CASRTLGTGGEKLFF
TGTGCCAGTAGGACCCTCGGGACAGGGGGTGAAAAACTGTTTTTT
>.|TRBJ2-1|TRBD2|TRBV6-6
CASSGGTGTSEKGIDEQFF
TGTGCCAGCAGTGGGGGCACCGGGACTAGCGAGAAGGGCATTGATGAGCAGTTCTTC
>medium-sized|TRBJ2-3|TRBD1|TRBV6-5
CASSTGTVTDTQYF
TGTGCCAGCAGTACCGGGACAGTCACAGATACGCAGTATTTT